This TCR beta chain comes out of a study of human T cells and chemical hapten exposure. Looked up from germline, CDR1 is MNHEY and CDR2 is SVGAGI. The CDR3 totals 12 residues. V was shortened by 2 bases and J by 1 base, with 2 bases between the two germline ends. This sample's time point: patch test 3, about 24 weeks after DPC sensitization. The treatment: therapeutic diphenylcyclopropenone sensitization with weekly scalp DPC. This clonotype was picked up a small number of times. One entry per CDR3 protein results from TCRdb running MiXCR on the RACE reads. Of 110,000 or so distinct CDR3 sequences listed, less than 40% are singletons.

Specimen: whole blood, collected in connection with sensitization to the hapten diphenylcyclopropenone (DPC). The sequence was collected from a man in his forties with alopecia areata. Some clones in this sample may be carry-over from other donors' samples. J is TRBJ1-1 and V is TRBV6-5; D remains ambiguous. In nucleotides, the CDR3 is TGTGCCAGCAGTTACCGGAACACTGAAGCTTTCTTT. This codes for CASSYRNTEAFF.